This T cell receptor beta chain was observed in a study of blood T cell repertoires in COVID-19 (dated by TCRdb to 2020 to 2021). Context from the whole study: Samples covering the acute and convalescent phases of COVID-19 were provided by collaborators in the United States, Italy and Spain. A freely available public database, intended as a resource for researchers studying the immune response to SARS-CoV-2, is where the repertoires were released. HLA class I and class II types, where available, came from metadata supplied by the sample provider rather than from assay-based typing. The material from the prospective study consisted of cDNA or gDNA derived from T cells, B-cell-depleted T cells, or PBMCs. Deeply sampled blood TCRbeta repertoires from subjects exposed to, actively infected with, or recovered from COVID-19 were included in the dataset. The samples were drawn from two sources: the first 160 participants of the ongoing ImmuneRACE study, and over 1,000 subjects contributed by 6 global collaborators. Sample metadata almost always included a de-identified subject ID, COVID-19 status, age in years and sex. Summary of the overall study and its limitations: The amount of clinical and demographic metadata varied by source and participant and was provided uncurated.

Ends trimmed: V by 3 bases, J by 6 bases; bases unmatched to a gene: 2. Including cysteine and phenylalanine, the CDR3 has 13 amino acids. Left in the record is the CDR3 DNA by itself, 39 bases read in frame from the first base. From a lookup of the germline V gene (reference sequence), CDR1 and CDR2 are LNHDA and SQIVND. Whole blood was collected in K2EDTA tubes by collaborating institutions according to the institutions' own protocols. For TCRbeta analysis, collaborators shipped samples in one of three forms: frozen whole blood, isolated PBMCs, or DNA extracted from either of those sample types. TCRbeta CDR3 regions were amplified from genomic DNA using the immunoSEQ Assay, a bias-controlled multiplex PCR. Concerning the study's data processing: Within the assay, amplification of reference gene primers was used to estimate how many nucleated cells each sample contained. Sequence reads were collapsed and filtered to measure the absolute abundance of every unique TCRbeta CDR3 rearrangement. For each sample, productive Simpson clonality was calculated as the square root of Simpson's diversity index over productive rearrangements. Drawn from immuneACCESS, this table holds only the in-frame rearrangements with V and J called that TCRdb kept. Clones are partly lost; checked studies trace under half to an unresolved V gene and leave the rest unexplained. The V and J calls and the clone size are those of that table, but D and trimming were determined from the DNA. Counted in this sample were over 150,000 clones; about four fifths of them appeared once. The ten largest clones add up to 25% to 30% of the sample.

A word on this clone: Its antigen remains unidentified. No base qualities exist here, and no much larger clone lies one base off it.

This TCR came from a woman aged 60-70 years with acute or convalescent COVID-19. The rearranged chain carries TRBV19 and TRBJ2-1; the central 7 bases match TRBD1. The sample taken for sequencing was peripheral blood. The CDR3 region reads CASSIGDSNEQFF. The DNA reads as follows: TGTGCCAGTAGTATTGGGGACAGCAATGAGCAGTTCTTC.